One and the same sample provided the 26 T cell receptor beta chains below, sequenced in a study of shared clonotypes between healthy human individuals. Clones were sequenced by immunoSEQ multiplex PCR, and TCRdb holds only the in-frame ones, with some missing. The table shows about 1 million clones, with more than 75% occurring only once. Material for sequencing was memory CD4+ T cells from PBMCs. As to subset: CD45RA-negative fraction. The receptors come from a man aged 18 to 30 in good health. Some clones in this sample may be carry-over from other donors' samples.

V usage is TRBV5-1 and J usage is TRBJ1-2, with 8 bases matching TRBD1. Germline lookup yields CDR1 SGHRS and CDR2 YFSETQ. CDR3 length equals 16 residues. The ends lost 4 bases at V and 2 bases at J; junction bases unmatched: 10. In nucleotides, the CDR3 is TGCGCCAGCAGCCGGGCAGGGGGCGCTCAGAACTATGGCTACACCTTC. Its translation is CASSRAGGAQNYGYTF.

The V call is TRBV4-2, the J call TRBJ2-7; 12 bases align to TRBD1. This CDR3 has 15 amino acids. Trimming cost V 2 bases and J 8 bases; bases outside gene matches: 7. From germline, CDR1 is LGHNA and CDR2 YNFKEQ. The CDR3 sequence is CASSQRGDRGRQQYF. The DNA of the CDR3 is TGTGCCAGCAGCCAAAGGGGGGACAGGGGGCGACAGCAGTACTTC.

The chain couples TRBV9 to TRBJ2-2, with D unclear. Germline loops: CDR1 SGDLS, CDR2 YYNGEE. The CDR3 totals 13 residues. V was cut by 10 bases and J by 2 bases, with 12 bases left in between. Here the CDR3 reads CASNWGNTGELFF. The CDR3 coding sequence is TGTGCCTCCAATTGGGGTAACACCGGGGAGCTGTTTTTT.

The chain has TRBV5-1 and TRBJ2-4; 8 nucleotides line up with TRBD2. Germline V gene sequence: CDR1 SGHRS, CDR2 YFSETQ. There are 14 residues in the CDR3. The V segment lost 5 bases and the J segment 8 bases; nucleotides outside the gene matches: 9. The CDR3 DNA reads as TGCGCCAGCAGGTCCCGGACTAGCACTGACATTCAGTACTTC. This gives the protein CASRSRTSTDIQYF. Variable domain in full (rest from reference TRBV5-1 and TRBJ2-4): KAGVTQTPRYLIKTRGQQVTLSCSPISGHRSVSWYQQTPGQGLQFLFEYFSETQRNKGNFPGRFSGRQFSNSRSEMNVSTLELGDSALYLCASRSRTSTDIQYFGAGTRLSVL.

A remark on this clone: The same CDR3 also results from other DNA sequences found in this sample. The CDR3 bases are TGTGCCAGCAGCTTATCAGGGGACCAGCCCCAGCATTTT. It encodes CASSLSGDQPQHF. The chain uses TRBV7-9 and TRBJ1-5; a weak D match, TRBD1 (6 bases). The CDR3 sequence is 13 residues long. Trimming shortened V by 2 bases and J by 7 bases, and 9 bases separated the two germline ends. Germline V gene sequence: CDR1 SEHNR, CDR2 FQNEAQ (reference sequence). Using reference TRBV7-9 and TRBJ1-5 for the parts outside the CDR3, the full variable domain is DTGVSQNPRHKITKRGQNVTFRCDPISEHNRLYWYRQTLGQGPEFLTYFQNEAQLEKSRLLSDRFSAERPKGSFSTLEIQRTEQGDSAMYLCASSLSGDQPQHFGDGTRLSIL.

This clone was detected a few times. V usage is TRBV7-8 and J usage is TRBJ2-3; no definite D call. This CDR3 has 15 residues. Germline loops: CDR1 SGHVS, CDR2 FQNEAQ. V dropped 1 base and J dropped 1 base, with 9 bases sitting between them. CDR3 sequence: CASSLEYKRTDTQYF. The CDR3, as DNA: TGTGCCAGCAGCTTAGAATATAAACGCACAGATACGCAGTATTTT.

The chain has TRBV18 and TRBJ1-5; the D gene is possibly TRBD1 (5 bases). The length of the CDR3 is 15 residues. Germline V gives CDR1 KGHSH, CDR2 LQKENI. Trimming removed 3 bases at V and 1 base at J, with 10 bases between. CDR3 nucleotide sequence: TGTGCCAGCTCACCTTCCCAGGGAAGCAATCAGCCCCAGCATTTT. Encoded protein: CASSPSQGSNQPQHF.

This clone was observed a single time. This specimen includes other DNA sequences encoding the same CDR3. This chain links TRBV25-1 with TRBJ2-6; D is possibly TRBD2 (5 bases). CDR3 length: 15 residues. Per the germline V gene, CDR1 is MGHDK and CDR2 is SYGVNS. The ends were cut back, 2 bases at V and 0 bases at J, with 5 bases in the middle. This CDR3 reads CASSEGGSGANVLTF. CDR3 nucleotide sequence: TGTGCCAGCAGTGAAGGAGGCTCTGGGGCCAACGTCCTGACTTTC.

This clone was counted once. The chain uses TRBV29-1 and TRBJ2-7; tentative D call: TRBD1 (5 bases). Germline assignment: CDR1 SQVTM and CDR2 ANQGSEA. The ends were cut back, 7 bases at V and 4 bases at J, with 14 bases in the middle. The CDR3 length is 12 residues. CDR3 sequence reads: CSAEQGSYEQYF. The CDR3 region has the DNA TGCAGCGCTGAGCAGGGTTCTTACGAGCAGTACTTC.

This chain uses TRBV30 with TRBJ1-1; tentative D call: TRBD1 (6 bases). The germline V and J ends were trimmed by 4 bases and 1 base, with 10 bases remaining between them. Germline V gene data show CDR1 as GTSNPN and CDR2 as SVGIG (reference sequence). The CDR3 extends over 13 amino acids. Written as DNA, the CDR3 is TGTGCCTGGAAAAGGGGGGGGAACACTGAAGCTTTCTTT. This codes for CAWKRGGNTEAFF.

J is TRBJ1-2 and V is TRBV7-2; D perhaps matches TRBD1 (6 bases). Trimming stripped 5 bases from V and 7 bases from J, with 20 bases between. This CDR3 has 15 residues. Looked up from germline, CDR1 is SGHTA and CDR2 is FQGNSA. DNA for the CDR3: TGTGCCAGCAGCGCAGACAGGAGGGGGGCCTTTGGCTACACCTTC. It yields the protein CASSADRRGAFGYTF.

The chain has TRBV28 and TRBJ1-1; 7 bases are shared with TRBD1. J lost 2 bases, V lost 3 bases, and 15 bases had no gene match. The CDR3 sequence is 18 residues long. CDR1 is MDHEN, CDR2 SYDVKM, per germline. DNA of the CDR3: TGTGCCAGCAGTTTCACTTGGGGGGGAGGGACAGTCAACACTGAAGCTTTCTTT. Its translation is CASSFTWGGGTVNTEAFF. Together with reference TRBV28 and TRBJ1-1, the CDR3 gives the full variable domain: DVKVTQSSRYLVKRTGEKVFLECVQDMDHENMFWYRQDPGLGLRLIYFSYDVKMKEKGDIPEGYSVSREKKERFSLILESASTNQTSMYLCASSFTWGGGTVNTEAFFGQGTRLTVV.

This chain uses TRBV4-3 with TRBJ2-7; tentatively, D is TRBD1 or TRBD2 (5 bases each). V gave up 3 bases and J gave up 0 bases, with 9 bases separating them. The length of the CDR3 is 14 residues. CDR1 and CDR2 (germline): LGHNA, YSLEER. CDR3 sequence (DNA): TGCGCCAGCAGCCACAGGGCGGGCTCCTACGAGCAGTACTTC. Its translation: CASSHRAGSYEQYF.

The chain couples TRBV7-3 to TRBJ1-1; 7 nucleotides line up with TRBD1. The V segment lost 2 bases and the J segment 1 base; nucleotides outside the gene matches: 7. Germline V gene sequence: CDR1 SGHTA, CDR2 FQGTGA. The CDR3 sequence is 16 residues long. The CDR3 DNA reads as TGTGCCAGCAGCTTAGGCCCGGGACAGAGGAACACTGAAGCTTTCTTT. It translates to CASSLGPGQRNTEAFF.

The table lists this clone with many counts. The rearrangement uses TRBV7-2 and TRBJ1-1; D not resolved. The ends were cut back, 1 base at V and 5 bases at J, with 5 bases in the middle. CDR3 length equals 12 residues. Germline CDR1 and CDR2: SGHTA and FQGNSA. CDR3 sequence: CASSLDWTEAFF. The CDR3 DNA is TGTGCCAGCAGCTTAGATTGGACTGAAGCTTTCTTT.

This chain connects TRBV9 to TRBJ2-3; D perhaps matches TRBD2 (6 bases). Germline V gene sequence: CDR1 SGDLS, CDR2 YYNGEE. CDR3 length equals 15 residues. V lost 0 bases and J lost 4, with 12 bases in between. DNA of the CDR3: TGTGCCAGCAGCGTAGATAGCGGAGCCCCAGATACGCAGTATTTT. It yields the protein CASSVDSGAPDTQYF.

V is TRBV6-6 and J is TRBJ1-4; no reliable D call. Germline-derived CDR1 and CDR2 are MNHNY and SVGAGI (reference sequence). CDR3 length equals 13 residues. V dropped 7 bases and J dropped 4 bases, with 10 bases sitting between them. The CDR3 here is CASIRALNEKLFF. CDR3 nucleotides: TGTGCCAGCATCCGGGCGCTTAATGAAAAACTGTTTTTT.

CDR3 sequence: CASSTVVTTDTQYF. The CDR3 bases are TGTGCCAGCTCCACCGTAGTAACCACAGATACGCAGTATTTT. The V call is TRBV18, the J call TRBJ2-3; no firm D call. The CDR3 is 14 residues long. The germline V gene encodes CDR1 KGHSH and CDR2 LQKENI. V dropped 6 bases and J dropped 2 bases, with 12 bases sitting between them.

The CDR3 spells CSVELGQAPNEQFF. The CDR3 DNA follows: TGCAGCGTTGAGCTTGGACAGGCCCCCAATGAGCAGTTCTTC. The chain employs TRBV29-1 and TRBJ2-1, with 7 bases that match TRBD1. The V segment lost 3 bases and the J segment 6 bases; nucleotides outside the gene matches: 8. Germline CDR1 is SQVTM and CDR2 is ANQGSEA. The CDR3 extends over 14 amino acids.

J is TRBJ2-2 and V is TRBV11-1; TRBD2 aligns across 7 bases. The CDR3 loop spans 15 amino acids. V was clipped by 5 bases and J by 3 bases; unmatched bases: 6. Germline CDR1 SGHAT, CDR2 FQDESV (reference sequence). This chain's CDR3 is CASSPGRTDTGELFF. The CDR3 DNA sequence: TGTGCCAGCAGCCCCGGGAGGACGGACACCGGGGAGCTGTTTTTT.

This clone has a single count. This chain uses TRBV7-3 with TRBJ2-7; D is perhaps TRBD2 (6 bases). The length of the CDR3 is 14 residues. The V end was cut by 5 bases, the J end by 7 bases, with 18 bases between. Per germline, CDR1 SGHTA and CDR2 FQGTGA. The CDR3 DNA reads as TGTGCCAGCAGCCCGACTAGGGGTTCTGGGGAGCAGTACTTC. This sequence encodes CASSPTRGSGEQYF.

Note on this clone: Its ends do not fully match the called genes, so a read error is possible. This sequence joins TRBV7-2 and TRBJ2-1; D is possibly TRBD2 (5 bases). Germline-derived CDR1 and CDR2 are SGHTA and FQGNSA. This CDR3 comprises 14 residues. This CDR3 reads CASSLALGYNEQFF. The CDR3 DNA reads as TGTGCCAGCAGCCTAGCCCTAGGCTACAATGAGCAGTTCTTC.

The chain joins TRBV7-8 to TRBJ2-7; D possibly corresponds to TRBD1 (6 bases). Germline CDR1 reads SGHVS; CDR2 reads FQNEAQ. Trimming removed 1 base from V and 2 bases from J, with 9 bases in between. The CDR3 has 14 amino acids. CDR3 coding DNA: TGTGCCAGCAGCTTAGTTGGGGGCCCCTACGAGCAGTACTTC. Residues: CASSLVGGPYEQYF.

The chain uses TRBV5-1 and TRBJ2-2, with TRBD1 matching over 7 bases. With 4 bases clipped from V and 4 bases from J, the junction kept 4 bases outside the gene matches. The CDR3 has 14 residues. Germline CDR1 is SGHRS and CDR2 is YFSETQ. This CDR3 reads CASSIGQATGELFF. The CDR3 DNA follows: TGCGCCAGCAGCATCGGACAGGCCACCGGGGAGCTGTTTTTT. The whole variable domain, remainder taken from reference TRBV5-1 and TRBJ2-2, is KAGVTQTPRYLIKTRGQQVTLSCSPISGHRSVSWYQQTPGQGLQFLFEYFSETQRNKGNFPGRFSGRQFSNSRSEMNVSTLELGDSALYLCASSIGQATGELFFGEGSRLTVL.

J is TRBJ1-2 and V is TRBV30; 9 nucleotides align to TRBD1. CDR3 length: 15 amino acids. In germline, CDR1 is GTSNPN, CDR2 SVGIG (reference sequence). The trim removed 6 bases at V and 4 bases at J, leaving 12 bases unmatched. The CDR3 reads CACGRPGQGTYGYTF. Written as DNA, the CDR3 is TGTGCCTGCGGAAGACCGGGACAGGGAACCTATGGCTACACCTTC.

V and J are TRBV29-1 and TRBJ2-1, with 8 bases that match TRBD2. CDR1 and CDR2 (germline): SQVTM, ANQGSEA. The CDR3 sequence is 15 residues long. The junction had 12 bases not matched to a gene; V was cut back by 4 bases and J by 7 bases. The CDR3 DNA sequence: TGCAGCGTTGGGGGCTTCGGGAGGGCCGGTAATGAGCAGTTCTTC. It specifies CSVGGFGRAGNEQFF.